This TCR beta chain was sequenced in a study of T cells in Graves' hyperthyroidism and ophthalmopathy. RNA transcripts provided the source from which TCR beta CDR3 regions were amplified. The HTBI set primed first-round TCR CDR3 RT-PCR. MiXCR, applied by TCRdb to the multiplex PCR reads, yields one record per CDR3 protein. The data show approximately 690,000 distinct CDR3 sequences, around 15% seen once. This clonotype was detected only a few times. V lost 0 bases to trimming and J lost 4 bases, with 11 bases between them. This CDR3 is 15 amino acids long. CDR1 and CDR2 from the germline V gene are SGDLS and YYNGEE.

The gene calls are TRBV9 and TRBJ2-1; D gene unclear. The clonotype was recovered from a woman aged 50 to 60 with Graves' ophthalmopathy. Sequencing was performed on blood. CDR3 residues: CASSVEIGRYNEQFF. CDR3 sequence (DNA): TGTGCCAGCAGCGTAGAAATTGGTAGATACAATGAGCAGTTCTTC. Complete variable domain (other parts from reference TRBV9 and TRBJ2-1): DSGVTQTPKHLITATGQRVTLRCSPRSGDLSVYWYQQSLDQGLQFLIQYYNGEERAKGNILERFSAQQFPDLHSELNLSSLELGDSALYFCASSVEIGRYNEQFFGPGTRLTVL.